This T cell receptor beta chain was identified during a study of low-dose radiotherapy and immunotherapy resistance in tumors. Primers targeting TRAV and TRBV primed first-strand cDNA, covering alpha and beta chains. TCRs were amplified for approximately 22 PCR cycles with a constant-region primer and V-primer adapter. TCRdb re-called the reads with MiXCR, one entry per CDR3 protein. Found here are tens of thousands of distinct CDR3 sequences, around 27% of them singletons; the top ten hold about 6.6%. This clonotype was recorded at least ten times. Specified time point: before trial treatment. The clonotype was recovered from a male donor with rectosigmoid adenocarcinoma. Specimen: PBMCs, collected before treatment.

The CDR3 DNA follows: TGTGCCAGCAGCCTCGGGACTAGCGGAGACAATGAGCAGTTCTTC. It codes for CASSLGTSGDNEQFF. This chain connects TRBV28 to TRBJ2-1; 11 bases align to TRBD2. The CDR3 length is 15 residues. Germline CDR1 and CDR2: MDHEN and SYDVKM. J gave up 5 bases and V 6 bases, and 6 bases lay outside the gene matches.